The present T cell receptor beta chain was sequenced within a study of cytomegalovirus exposure and HLA in healthy donors. Findings and limits, study-wide: No immune exposure information besides CMV serostatus was available.

In this sample, this clone turned up once. As yet, its antigen is unknown. The study ran its PCR with 60 Vbeta and 13 Jbeta primers. Assay: immunoSEQ multiplex PCR; the TCRdb copy retains only in-frame clones and omits some. The top ten clones hold about 1.8% of a sample with approximately 260,000 clones, roughly 91% of them seen once. Germline lookup yields CDR1 ENHRY and CDR2 SYGVKD. V lost 3 bases, J lost 4 bases, and 19 bases stayed unmatched. This CDR3 is 19 amino acids long. The material sequenced was PBMCs. The gene calls are TRBV10-3 and TRBJ1-2, with 8 bases matching TRBD1. This receptor was identified in a girl aged 2 to 9 in good health and CMV-seronegative. The CDR3 region is CAISDSPNSDRVESYGYTF. CDR3 DNA sequence: TGTGCCATCAGTGATTCCCCAAACTCGGACAGGGTGGAAAGCTATGGCTACACCTTC.